This TCR beta chain was captured by sequencing in a study of cytomegalovirus exposure and HLA in healthy donors (dated by TCRdb to 2016 to 2017). Describing the broader study: According to an earlier analysis of 587 of the donors, about 179 million T cells yielded 120 million or so unique TCR beta sequences and approximately 300 Gb of sequence data. A separate validation cohort of 100 to 150 different subjects was used in addition to the roughly 670-subject first cohort. Donor age, sex, ethnicity and CMV serostatus were compiled alongside the repertoire data. Among the roughly 400 genotyped donors, more than 70% belonged to the genetic ancestry cluster associated with self-reported Caucasian donors. The study combined high-throughput TCR immunosequencing, statistical association of individual TCRs with disease status, and machine learning to predict cytomegalovirus infection status. All discovery cohort repertoires had been generated on a single sequencing platform. Both class I and class II loci were covered by HLA typing, at four-digit resolution. Rather than drawing on any new phenotypic data, the later analysis identified candidate immune exposures from TCR beta sequences and the way those sequences occurred across donors. Genome-wide SNP genotypes for about 65% of the 666 donors were used in a later genetic analysis, which treated that subset as a discovery cohort. The study was designed to test whether signatures of past pathogen exposure could be identified by cataloging public T cell receptors. The T cell repertoires of 666 subjects were profiled by immunosequencing and related to cytomegalovirus serostatus. A later analysis re-analyzed previously published TCR beta repertoires from about 730 donors and added high-resolution HLA genotyping to study TCR occurrence patterns. Among roughly 400 genotyped donors of the cohort, an average of approximately 220,000 unique TCR beta nucleotide sequences was sequenced per donor, of which about 18% were non-productive. Because of strong linkage in the cohort, a few DR-DQ haplotypes were treated as single units for association and clustering. Typing coverage varied by locus: roughly 629-630 donors for A, B, C, DRB1 and DQB1; more than 500 for DQA1; 606 for DPA1; 450 to 480 for DPB1. In an earlier analysis of about 590 of the donors, high-throughput TCR beta sequencing was used to judge whether each TCR beta V gene segment behaved as functional or pseudogenic. About 280 gigabases of sequencing data and around 85 million unique TCR sequences made up an early release that covered 640 HLA-typed donors.

Compared with germline, V lacks 4 bases and J lacks 5 bases; bases without a gene match: 9. According to the germline V gene, CDR1 reads SGHDT and CDR2 reads YYEEEE. The CDR3 runs 15 residues from the cysteine to the phenylalanine. Just the 45-base CDR3 DNA is kept, in frame starting at base 1. Findings and caveats that apply to the study as a whole: In a later analysis, most CMV-associated TCR beta chains were found to appear HLA-restricted, with HLA associations seemingly driven largely by CMV exposure. According to a later analysis, parvovirus B19, influenza, CMV and Epstein-Barr virus appeared linked to several top co-occurrence clusters. Some IMGT-functional V segments, including TRBV6-2 and TRBV6-3, could not be told apart with the 87-base-pair reads, so those segments were excluded. Broadly in line with IMGT annotations, most TCR beta V segments showed up in productive rearrangements about 87% or about 30% of the time in an earlier analysis of around 550 of the donors. A later analysis associated roughly 17,000 TCR beta sequences with specific HLA alleles at a false discovery rate of 0.05. The study gave a list of about 160 TCR beta chains associated with cytomegalovirus. The classifier was reported to diagnose cytomegalovirus status with high specificity and sensitivity in both the original and validation cohorts. The sequencing pipeline was judged likely to have produced a cluster of highly shared sequence variants as a technical artifact. Sequencing depth was assumed to be roughly uniform across donors in the presence/absence analyses, though that assumption may not hold. The authors suggested that the approach could potentially be generalized to other disease states and immunological phenotypes. A later analysis found that TCR association rates varied across HLA loci, with DRB1 alleles showing the most associated TCRs and HLA-C alleles the fewest. A later genetic analysis associated a missense DCLRE1C variant with V-gene and J-gene trimming of TCR beta chains, and an independent cohort replicated the association. Because HLA typing was missing for some donors at each locus, association tests included only the typed subset. When HLA alleles, especially DR and DQ, strongly co-occurred, TCR associations were difficult to assign to individual alleles. A later analysis found that HLA-associated TCR beta chains were more clonally expanded and had lower generation probabilities than equally common non-associated chains. A further reported finding was that TCR beta sequences accurately predicted the HLA-A and HLA-B alleles for most subjects in the first cohort. Immune exposure information for the cohort was limited to CMV serostatus. While some public TCRs were present in many individuals, most TCR sequences turned up only very rarely across donors. In a later genetic analysis, fewer N-insertions in productive TCRs were reported among donors in an Asian-associated ancestry cluster than the roughly 700-donor mean. In vitro tests confirmed that three of the cytomegalovirus-associated TCR beta chains recognize cytomegalovirus antigens. In this cohort, only TCR beta chains were sequenced, and detectable features were limited by the absence of alpha or paired-chain data. Linkage disequilibrium might explain the correlated functional status among segregating V segments, but an unknown experimental factor could not be excluded. Some 16 rarely observed V segments, including chromosome 9 orphons, were excluded from the earlier analysis of a few hundred of the donors because counts were too low.

A note on this clone: What this receptor recognizes is not known. No base-level quality is on record; no much larger clone is a single base apart.

The cohort was made up of around 720 healthy bone marrow donors. All cohort members were sampled while nominally healthy, although unrecorded immune exposures were likely present. The donor tested CMV seronegative, placing the donor among the roughly 350 seronegative members of the cohort. A peripheral blood sample was collected from each donor, and TCR beta sequencing was performed on peripheral blood mononuclear cells. The Qiagen DNeasy Blood Extraction Kit was used to extract genomic DNA from the blood cell samples. The library was prepared using the immunoSEQ multiplex PCR assay. For the multiplex PCR, a mixture combining 60 forward primers for TCR Vbeta segments and 13 reverse primers for TCR Jbeta segments was used. The CDR3 region of rearranged TCR beta genes was amplified from genomic DNA with a multiplex PCR assay. On the Illumina HiSeq System, the amplified TCR beta libraries were sequenced as 87-base-pair reads. In the authors' own workflow: In a later analysis, tens of millions of unique TCR beta chains were counted across the roughly 610 repertoires, and roughly 11 million of these chains were shared by at least two donors. Raw reads were error-corrected and collapsed into unique sequences with a nearest-neighbor algorithm that merged closely related sequences to remove PCR and sequencing errors. To assign V, D and J gene segments, CDR3 sequences were aligned to IMGT reference sequences. For a sequence to be retained, a match of at least six nucleotides was required to both a V gene segment and a J gene segment. Rearrangements were called productive when the CDR3 lacked stop codons and stayed in frame with V and J; all others were non-productive. CDR3 was defined by IMGT convention, running from the second conserved V-encoded cysteine to the conserved J-encoded phenylalanine. The earlier analysis of about 590 of the donors excluded sequences that lacked an unambiguous match to a single V gene segment. An earlier analysis of approximately 590 of the donors called V segments functional above 56.7% productive rearrangements and segregating when the between-donor standard deviation exceeded 5%. A statistical classification framework was built to diagnose cytomegalovirus status from the catalog of TCR beta chain sequences. In a later analysis, V and J genes were assigned by comparing TCR nucleotide sequences against IMGT/GENE-DB human TR gene sequences. Using the TCRdist pipeline, a later analysis assigned CDR3 sequences along with most-parsimonious VDJ recombination scenarios. In a later analysis, each TCR beta chain was defined by its CDR3 amino acid sequence together with its V-gene family, and reads lacking a unique V-gene family were excluded. A later analysis removed 550 to 650 highly shared, low-generation-probability nucleotide sequences to deal with suspected cross-contamination and a sequencing artifact. A later analysis calculated a clonal expansion index for each public chain from normalized within-repertoire ranks of inferred template counts. In a later analysis, generation probabilities were computed with a VDJ recombination model fitted to out-of-frame rearrangements, and the resulting probabilities were checked against IGoR. A later analysis scored TCR-TCR, TCR-HLA and TCR-CMV co-occurrence with hypergeometric tests, applying a repertoire-size bias correction to TCR pairs. In a later analysis, false discovery rates were estimated by permuting HLA or CMV assignments 20 times. In a later analysis, co-occurring TCRs were grouped using DBSCAN, and TCRdist sequence similarity was added for clustering within HLA-allele-positive subsets. For co-occurrence clustering, repertoires with fewer than 30,000 or more than 120,000 public chains were excluded, along with five repertoires with anomalous nucleotide sharing. In its TCRdb copy, this immuneACCESS table keeps in-frame sequences only and misses some clones. Where compared with another copy, unresolved V genes explain less than half of these, and the others have no known cause. That table gives V, J and clone size, and the DNA gave D and trimming. Across this sample there are 100,000 or so clones, with roughly four fifths seen only once. The ten largest clones represent roughly 1.3% of the sample.

The receptor's source is a middle-aged man in good health and CMV-seronegative. This sequence uses TRBV5-6 and TRBJ2-5, with 9 bases matching TRBD1. The sequenced material came from PBMCs. The CDR3: CASSGTGTGRETQYF. The DNA sequence is given as TGTGCCAGCAGCGGAACCGGGACAGGGAGGGAGACCCAGTACTTC.